This TCR beta chain originates from a study of blood T cell repertoires in COVID-19. Germline-derived CDR1 and CDR2 are LGHNT and FRNRAP. This CDR3 is 16 amino acids long. V was clipped by 3 bases and J by 1 base; unmatched bases: 6. In the study's own analysis: Quantification of nucleated cells was approximated via reference gene primer amplification. TCRdb keeps only in-frame clones here, not all; method: immunoSEQ multiplex PCR. V, J and clone size reflect that table, while D and trimming were determined from the DNA. The sample lists 140,000 or so clones; approximately 84% were seen once. Source material: PBMCs or T cells enriched from blood (not recorded which). This clonotype originated in a woman aged 50 to 60 with acute COVID-19. J is TRBJ2-3 and V is TRBV12-5; 8 bases are shared with TRBD2. The CDR3: CASGLAGAVGTDTQYF. The DNA for the CDR3 is TGTGCTAGTGGTTTAGCGGGAGCTGTGGGCACAGATACGCAGTATTTT.